Listed below are T cell receptor beta chains from one sample, sequenced in a study of naive and memory T cell subsets. TCRdb independently ran MiXCR on the UMI-ligation and nested PCR reads; one entry per CDR3 protein. Seen here are 130,000 or so distinct CDR3 sequences, 36% observed once, and the top ten hold approximately 0.88%. Sequencing used central memory CD4+ T cells from blood. These receptors came from a human donor in good health. CDR3s include the opening cysteine and the closing phenylalanine or tryptophan. Each record gives: D gene, V gene, clone size, J gene, CDR3 DNA, CDR3 protein. A D gene is named only where the DNA matches it firmly. The size field is filled for only some rows; it gives once, few, many or a size class.

d_gene: TRBD1; v_gene: TRBV28; abundance: .; j_gene: TRBJ1-1; CDR3nt: TGTGCCAGCAGTTTACGGACAGGGGTTGAAGCTTTCTTT; CDR3aa: CASSLRTGVEAFF
d_gene: TRBD1; v_gene: TRBV6-5; abundance: .; j_gene: TRBJ2-7; CDR3nt: TGTGCCAGCAGGACCACGACAGGGGGTTCCGGACGGGAGCAGTACTTC; CDR3aa: CASRTTTGGSGREQYF
d_gene: TRBD2; v_gene: TRBV30; abundance: few; j_gene: TRBJ2-3; CDR3nt: TGTGCCTGGACCGGCGGGAGAGCAGATACGCAGTATTTT; CDR3aa: CAWTGGRADTQYF
d_gene: TRBD1; v_gene: TRBV29-1; abundance: .; j_gene: TRBJ1-6; CDR3nt: TGCAGCGTCTCCCAGGGGGATAATTCACCCCTCCACTTT; CDR3aa: CSVSQGDNSPLHF
d_gene: TRBD1; v_gene: TRBV20-1; abundance: .; j_gene: TRBJ1-5; CDR3nt: TGCAGTGCAATGACAGGGGGTCAAGATCAGCCCCAGCATTTT; CDR3aa: CSAMTGGQDQPQHF
d_gene: .; v_gene: TRBV12-5; abundance: .; j_gene: TRBJ1-5; CDR3nt: TGTGCTAGTGGTCCGGACAGTCACAATCAGCCCCAGCATTTT; CDR3aa: CASGPDSHNQPQHF
d_gene: TRBD2; v_gene: TRBV9; abundance: .; j_gene: TRBJ2-1; CDR3nt: TGTGCCAGCAGCGTAGGTCTAGCGGCCTACAATGAGCAGTTCTTC; CDR3aa: CASSVGLAAYNEQFF
d_gene: .; v_gene: TRBV4-1; abundance: .; j_gene: TRBJ1-3; CDR3nt: TGCGCCAGCAGCCAAGATTACCCACTGAACTCTGGAAACACCATATATTTT; CDR3aa: CASSQDYPLNSGNTIYF
d_gene: TRBD1; v_gene: TRBV29-1; abundance: .; j_gene: TRBJ1-4; CDR3nt: TGCAGCGCCCGGACAGGGGCATTCTCTGAAAAACTGTTTTTT; CDR3aa: CSARTGAFSEKLFF
d_gene: .; v_gene: TRBV7-2; abundance: .; j_gene: TRBJ2-7; CDR3nt: TGTGCCAGCAGCTTAGCAATAGGGGTGAGGAACGAGCAGTACTTC; CDR3aa: CASSLAIGVRNEQYF
d_gene: TRBD1; v_gene: TRBV10-3; abundance: few; j_gene: TRBJ2-2; CDR3nt: TGTGCCATCAGTGATCCACAGGGGTCCACCGGGGAGCTGTTTTTT; CDR3aa: CAISDPQGSTGELFF
d_gene: .; v_gene: TRBV6-1; abundance: .; j_gene: TRBJ2-3; CDR3nt: TGTGCCAGCATCCACGGGCTCATTCATGATACGCAGTATTTT; CDR3aa: CASIHGLIHDTQYF
d_gene: .; v_gene: TRBV20-1; abundance: few; j_gene: TRBJ2-3; CDR3nt: TGCAGTGCTAGAATCACAGATACGCAGTATTTT; CDR3aa: CSARITDTQYF
d_gene: .; v_gene: TRBV6-2/TRBV6-3; abundance: .; j_gene: TRBJ1-5; CDR3nt: TGTGCCAGCAGTTACCCAGAAAATCAGCCCCAGCATTTT; CDR3aa: CASSYPENQPQHF
d_gene: TRBD2; v_gene: TRBV27; abundance: .; j_gene: TRBJ2-1; CDR3nt: TGTGCCAGCACTGAAGCGGGAGTAGCGACCGATGAGCAGTTCTTC; CDR3aa: CASTEAGVATDEQFF
d_gene: .; v_gene: TRBV6-5; abundance: once; j_gene: TRBJ2-7; CDR3nt: TGTGCCAGCAGACTCCACTTAGGGGGGGCCTACGAGCAGTACTTC; CDR3aa: CASRLHLGGAYEQYF
d_gene: .; v_gene: TRBV20-1; abundance: .; j_gene: TRBJ2-3; CDR3nt: TGCAGTGCTAGAGATCCCAGGAGAAACACAGATACGCAGTATTTT; CDR3aa: CSARDPRRNTDTQYF
d_gene: .; v_gene: TRBV5-1; abundance: .; j_gene: TRBJ1-1; CDR3nt: TGCGCCAGCAGCTCCCAGGGCCACACTGAAGCTTTCTTT; CDR3aa: CASSSQGHTEAFF
d_gene: .; v_gene: TRBV28; abundance: .; j_gene: TRBJ2-7; CDR3nt: TGTGCCATCATGGCCCGCTCCTACGAGCAGTACTTC; CDR3aa: CAIMARSYEQYF
d_gene: TRBD1; v_gene: TRBV5-1; abundance: .; j_gene: TRBJ2-7; CDR3nt: TGCGCCAGCAGCTACCACGGGACAGGGCTTCGTTCGTCCTACGAGCAGTACTTC; CDR3aa: CASSYHGTGLRSSYEQYF
d_gene: TRBD2; v_gene: TRBV3-1; abundance: .; j_gene: TRBJ2-3; CDR3nt: TGTGCCAGCAGCCAACTAGCGGGAGTAGGCACAGATACGCAGTATTTT; CDR3aa: CASSQLAGVGTDTQYF
d_gene: TRBD2; v_gene: TRBV12-3/TRBV12-4; abundance: .; j_gene: TRBJ2-1; CDR3nt: TGTGCCAGCAGTTTTACTAGCGGGTCACTCTATGAGCAGTTCTTC; CDR3aa: CASSFTSGSLYEQFF
d_gene: .; v_gene: TRBV7-2; abundance: few; j_gene: TRBJ2-5; CDR3nt: TGTGCCAGCAGCCCCCGTAGCGGCGCGCGGAACTTC; CDR3aa: CASSPRSGARNF
d_gene: .; v_gene: TRBV7-9; abundance: .; j_gene: TRBJ2-1; CDR3nt: TGTGCCAGCGTTGGCGGGTCCTACAATGAGCAGTTCTTC; CDR3aa: CASVGGSYNEQFF
d_gene: TRBD1; v_gene: TRBV6-6; abundance: once; j_gene: TRBJ1-5; CDR3nt: TGTGCCAGCAGTTACCGTGACAGGGGTTGGAGCAATCAGCCCCAGCATTTT; CDR3aa: CASSYRDRGWSNQPQHF
d_gene: .; v_gene: TRBV4-3; abundance: .; j_gene: TRBJ2-3; CDR3nt: TGCGCCAGCAGCCAAGCCACCGGGATTGGCACAGATACGCAGTATTTT; CDR3aa: CASSQATGIGTDTQYF
d_gene: TRBD1; v_gene: TRBV5-1; abundance: .; j_gene: TRBJ1-2; CDR3nt: TGCGCCAGCAGGAATCCGGGACAGGGGTACTATGGCTACACCTTC; CDR3aa: CASRNPGQGYYGYTF
d_gene: .; v_gene: TRBV29-1; abundance: once; j_gene: TRBJ2-1; CDR3nt: TGCAGCCACCGCATCGGGTCCTACAATGAGCAGTTCTTC; CDR3aa: CSHRIGSYNEQFF
d_gene: TRBD1; v_gene: TRBV20-1; abundance: .; j_gene: TRBJ1-5; CDR3nt: TGCAGTGCTAGAGATAAAGGGACAGGGAGTAATCAGCCCCAGCATTTT; CDR3aa: CSARDKGTGSNQPQHF
d_gene: .; v_gene: TRBV18; abundance: few; j_gene: TRBJ1-2; CDR3nt: TGTGCCAGCTCACCACCGTTCCCGCTTAGCGGCTACACCTTC; CDR3aa: CASSPPFPLSGYTF
d_gene: TRBD2; v_gene: TRBV5-6; abundance: few; j_gene: TRBJ2-1; CDR3nt: TGTGCCAGCAGCTCCTCCCTAAGACTAGCGGGAGCGAGTGAGCAGTTCTTC; CDR3aa: CASSSSLRLAGASEQFF
d_gene: TRBD2; v_gene: TRBV25-1; abundance: .; j_gene: TRBJ2-5; CDR3nt: TGTGCCAGCAGTGAGTTCCTAGCGGGAGGAGGTGAGACCCAGTACTTC; CDR3aa: CASSEFLAGGGETQYF
d_gene: .; v_gene: TRBV6-6; abundance: few; j_gene: TRBJ2-3; CDR3nt: TGTGCCAGCAGTTACGTAGGGAAAGCAGATACGCAGTATTTT; CDR3aa: CASSYVGKADTQYF
d_gene: TRBD2; v_gene: TRBV9; abundance: .; j_gene: TRBJ2-1; CDR3nt: TGTGCCAGCAGCGTAAGTCTAGCGGGGTCTTTGAATGAGCAGTTCTTC; CDR3aa: CASSVSLAGSLNEQFF
d_gene: TRBD2; v_gene: TRBV12-3/TRBV12-4; abundance: many; j_gene: TRBJ2-7; CDR3nt: TGTGCCAGCAGTTTAGCGGGACTAGCGAGTCCGCCCTACGAGCAGTACTTC; CDR3aa: CASSLAGLASPPYEQYF
d_gene: TRBD1; v_gene: TRBV12-3/TRBV12-4; abundance: .; j_gene: TRBJ1-5; CDR3nt: TGTGCCAGCAGATACGGGACAGGCGGCGAGGGGCCCCAGCATTTT; CDR3aa: CASRYGTGGEGPQHF
d_gene: .; v_gene: TRBV6-1; abundance: few; j_gene: TRBJ2-1; CDR3nt: TGTGCCAGCAGGCTCTATGAGCAGTTCTTC; CDR3aa: CASRLYEQFF
d_gene: .; v_gene: TRBV9; abundance: .; j_gene: TRBJ1-1; CDR3nt: TGTGCCAGCAGCGTAGGCGGCAGCATGAACACTGAAGCTTTCTTT; CDR3aa: CASSVGGSMNTEAFF
d_gene: TRBD2; v_gene: TRBV7-9; abundance: .; j_gene: TRBJ2-1; CDR3nt: TGTGCCAGCAGCCCAGCCAGGACTAGCGGCTACAATGAGCAGTTCTTC; CDR3aa: CASSPARTSGYNEQFF
d_gene: TRBD2; v_gene: TRBV27; abundance: .; j_gene: TRBJ2-1; CDR3nt: TGTGCCAGCACCGCGATTGGCGGGAGGACGTCGTTAGGAAACAATGAGCAGTTCTTC; CDR3aa: CASTAIGGRTSLGNNEQFF
d_gene: TRBD2; v_gene: TRBV20-1; abundance: .; j_gene: TRBJ2-7; CDR3nt: TGCAGTGTCCCTTGGGCTAGCGGTCGCTACGAGCAGTACTTC; CDR3aa: CSVPWASGRYEQYF
d_gene: .; v_gene: TRBV5-6; abundance: few; j_gene: TRBJ2-1; CDR3nt: TGTGCCAGCAGCTTCTACAGCCCGGGGAATGAGCAGTTCTTC; CDR3aa: CASSFYSPGNEQFF
d_gene: .; v_gene: TRBV25-1; abundance: .; j_gene: TRBJ2-7; CDR3nt: TGTGCCAGCAGTGAATTAGGGGTGCCCTACGAGCAGTACTTC; CDR3aa: CASSELGVPYEQYF
d_gene: .; v_gene: TRBV6-1; abundance: .; j_gene: TRBJ2-1; CDR3nt: TGTGCCAGCAGTGAAGGGAATAGGAGGGGATATAACAATGAGCAGTTCTTC; CDR3aa: CASSEGNRRGYNNEQFF
d_gene: .; v_gene: TRBV3-1; abundance: few; j_gene: TRBJ2-1; CDR3nt: TGTGCCAGCAGCCGAAGAGGCACTAGTTCCGTCAATGAGCAGTTCTTC; CDR3aa: CASSRRGTSSVNEQFF
d_gene: .; v_gene: TRBV29-1; abundance: .; j_gene: TRBJ2-7; CDR3nt: TGCAGCGTTGTTGGGGCAGTAGAGGGGGACGAGCAGTACTTC; CDR3aa: CSVVGAVEGDEQYF
d_gene: TRBD2; v_gene: TRBV24-1; abundance: .; j_gene: TRBJ2-1; CDR3nt: TGTGCCACCGGGACTAGTCCTAATGAGCAGTTCTTC; CDR3aa: CATGTSPNEQFF
d_gene: .; v_gene: TRBV6-6; abundance: .; j_gene: TRBJ1-1; CDR3nt: TGTGCCAGCAGGAACACGGGATCGAACACTGAAGCTTTCTTT; CDR3aa: CASRNTGSNTEAFF
d_gene: TRBD1; v_gene: TRBV29-1; abundance: many; j_gene: TRBJ1-2; CDR3nt: TGCAGCCTTGGACAGGACTATGGCTACACCTTC; CDR3aa: CSLGQDYGYTF
d_gene: .; v_gene: TRBV6-5; abundance: many; j_gene: TRBJ1-2; CDR3nt: TGTGCCAGCAGGGCCGACTCCCTCTATGGCTACACCTTC; CDR3aa: CASRADSLYGYTF